Listed below are T cell receptor beta chains from one sample, sequenced in a study of blood T cell repertoires in COVID-19. Generated by immunoSEQ multiplex PCR, the TCRdb table keeps only in-frame clones and is missing some. The profile covers around 80,000 clones, with around 90% appearing a single time and 7.5% to 9.5% taken by the ten largest. The sequencing sample was made of peripheral blood. The origin of the receptors is a man aged 80 or over with active or convalescent COVID-19. Both conserved end residues are trimmed from each CDR3.

>TRBV7-2|13
ASSLDPGGYNEQF
>TRBV2|11
ASREDSNQPQH
>TRBV5-1|11
ASSFGTQETQY
>TRBV10-1|11
ASNVAGEDTQY
>TRBV19|13
ASSIPQGVGNEQF
>TRBV10-1|15
ASSESLGGTAQETQY
>TRBV12-3/TRBV12-4|11
ASSLQDSFAQY
>TRBV6-1|12
ASSEDRVVETQY
>TRBV6-2/TRBV6-3|12
ASSGQGTNYGYT
>TRBV15|13
ATSRAPTGVTEAF
>TRBV11-2|14
ASSLARGASGSGQF
>TRBV30|13
AWSATGTWNSPLH
>TRBV10-2|12
ASSEFRLDEKLF
>TRBV20-1|12
SASPGQMNTEAF
>TRBV12-5|15
ASGLVRFREAGTEAF
>TRBV5-1|12
ASSPGTGNTEAF
>TRBV2|9
ASSAGSTQY
>TRBV7-2|13
ASSLDLRGDNEQF
>TRBV25-1|13
ASSVAGVGNQPQH
>TRBV5-1|13
AIGTGSSGANVLT
>TRBV29-1|11
SVEEGRNQPQH
>TRBV30|15
AWGRDRGQRNNSPLH
>TRBV7-9|15
ASSTPQVQKGTDTQY
>TRBV19|15
ASSGGASGPSTDTQY
>TRBV7-7|12
ASSLGAGADTQY
>TRBV5-1|12
ASSFEQGNYGYT
>TRBV5-1|13
ASSEGTANTGELF
>TRBV6-2/TRBV6-3|14
ASSYVGRRSNQPQH
>TRBV19|11
ASSLMRNEKLF